The 20 T cell receptor beta chains below were found in one sample sequenced in a study of Ad26.COV2.S vaccination and SARS-CoV-2 variants. Specified treatment: over 15 received Ad26.COV2.S at low or high dose, single or two shots; 5 received placebo; per-sample allocation not given. Sample collection was performed on day 63 after the first vaccine or placebo injection. Produced via immunoSEQ multiplex PCR; TCRdb's table is partial and in-frame only. Of around 450,000 clones in the sample, about nine tenths were seen once. This specimen was peripheral blood, taken in a trial of Ad26.COV2.S vaccine versus placebo. Receptor source: a person aged 18-65 years who received the Ad26.COV2.S COVID-19 vaccine or a placebo.

This chain joins TRBV7-9 and TRBJ2-7; D is uncertain. V lost 0 bases and J 6 bases, leaving 9 bases between the germline ends. This CDR3 is 13 amino acids long. Per germline, CDR1 SEHNR and CDR2 FQNEAQ (reference sequence). CDR3 nucleotides: TGTGCCAGCAGCTTAGCTGGCGGACGCGAGCAGTACTTC. Translating gives CASSLAGGREQYF.

The chain links TRBV6-5 to TRBJ2-7, with D perhaps matching TRBD1 (5 bases). The CDR3 is made up of 13 amino acids. Trimming cost V 5 bases and J 2 bases, with 10 bases left between them. Germline CDR1 and CDR2: MNHEY and SVGAGI. CDR3 protein: CASSTYRTYEQYF. In DNA form, the CDR3 reads TGTGCCAGCAGTACGTACAGGACCTACGAGCAGTACTTC.

V and J are TRBV5-1 and TRBJ1-1; 8 bases are a match to TRBD1. The V gene end was trimmed by 4 bases and the J gene end by 1 base; junction bases not matched to a gene: 3. This CDR3 comprises 14 residues. CDR1 is SGHRS and CDR2 is YFSETQ in the germline V gene. CDR3 DNA sequence: TGCGCCAGCAGCCCGGGACAGGCGAACACTGAAGCTTTCTTT. Its protein is CASSPGQANTEAFF.

The rearrangement links TRBV7-2 to TRBJ2-3; TRBD1 matches 10 bases. Germline CDR1 is SGHTA and CDR2 is FQGNSA. Trimming took 6 bases from V and 7 from J; bases not matched to a gene: 13. The CDR3 totals 16 residues. In DNA, the CDR3 is TGTGCCAGCAGTCCTTTTAGACAGGGGGCACTGAATACGCAGTATTTT. It encodes CASSPFRQGALNTQYF. Looking up the rest from reference TRBV7-2 and TRBJ2-3 gives the full variable domain: GAGVSQSPSNKVTEKGKDVELRCDPISGHTALYWYRQSLGQGLEFLIYFQGNSAPDKSGLPSDRFSAERTGGSVSTLTIQRTQQEDSAVYLCASSPFRQGALNTQYFGPGTRLTVL.

The chain couples TRBV3-1 (or the pseudogene TRBV3-2) to TRBJ1-1, with 8 bases identical to TRBD1. J lost 4 bases, V lost 0 bases, and 13 bases had no gene match. CDR1 and CDR2 (germline): LGHDT, YNNKEL (reference sequence). The CDR3 is made up of 18 amino acids. The CDR3 reads CASSQDAGGFRVGTEAFF. The CDR3 region has the DNA TGTGCCAGCAGCCAAGATGCAGGGGGCTTTAGAGTGGGCACTGAAGCTTTCTTT.

This chain joins TRBV14 and TRBJ2-2; unclear D gene. CDR1 and CDR2 (germline): SGHDN, FVKESK. The length of the CDR3 is 13 residues. V lost 1 base to trimming and J lost 3 bases, with 3 bases between them. In DNA, the CDR3 is TGTGCCAGCAGCCAAGGATACACCGGGGAGCTGTTTTTT. It encodes CASSQGYTGELFF.

J is TRBJ2-7 and V is TRBV6-2 or TRBV6-3, with 7 nucleotides matching TRBD1. This CDR3 contains 17 residues. The V and J ends lost 5 bases and 2 bases, in that order; junction bases with no gene match: 15. Germline CDR1 and CDR2: MNHEY and SVGEGT. CDR3 sequence reads: CASSPATRTGRTYEQYF. The CDR3 region has the DNA TGTGCCAGCAGTCCCGCAACACGGACAGGTAGAACCTACGAGCAGTACTTC.

The chain's CDR3 is CASSTEDSLNTEAFF. The CDR3 coding sequence is TGTGCCAGCAGCACAGAGGACAGCTTGAACACTGAAGCTTTCTTT. V is TRBV7-3 and J is TRBJ1-1, with TRBD1 as a possible D gene (6 bases). Germline V gene sequence: CDR1 SGHTA, CDR2 FQGTGA. Between the trimmed V and J ends, which lost 5 bases and 0 bases, there was a span of 13 bases. The length of the CDR3 is 15 residues.

A note on this clone: One end of the junction does not line up with germline, which may come from a read error. This chain links TRBV10-2 with TRBJ1-1; D not certain. The germline V gene encodes CDR1 WSHSY and CDR2 SAAADI. This CDR3 spans 12 amino acids. The CDR3 bases are TGCGCCACCAGTAGTGCGAACACTGAAGCTTTCTTT. It yields the protein CATSSANTEAFF.

V gene TRBV30 combines with J gene TRBJ2-1; D gene unclear. Germline-derived CDR1 and CDR2 are GTSNPN and SVGIG (reference sequence). Deletions cut 0 bases from V and 7 bases from J, with 7 bases between. The CDR3 is 12 residues long. The chain's CDR3 is CAWSVSGNEQFF. The CDR3 nucleotides are TGTGCCTGGAGTGTATCCGGTAATGAGCAGTTCTTC.

This clone was detected only once. The chain recombines TRBV11-3 with TRBJ2-7; the match to TRBD2 covers 8 bases. The CDR3 contains 16 residues. Germline V gene data show CDR1 as SGHNT and CDR2 as YENEEA. V was clipped by 5 bases and J by 2 bases; unmatched bases: 11. The CDR3 coding sequence is TGTGCCAGCAGCCCCGGGGGACTAGTTGGAACCTACGAGCAGTACTTC. It translates to CASSPGGLVGTYEQYF.

About this clone itself: Other DNA sequences in this specimen translate into the identical CDR3. This chain joins TRBV20-1 and TRBJ1-2; TRBD1 might be the D (5 bases). The CDR3 runs 13 residues. CDR1 is DFQATT and CDR2 is SNEGSKA in the germline V gene (reference sequence). The ends were cut back, 3 bases at V and 4 bases at J, with 12 bases in the middle. The CDR3 loop is CSASLGGGYGYTF. The DNA for the CDR3 is TGCAGTGCTAGTCTTGGGGGAGGCTATGGCTACACCTTC.

This clone was seen just once. This chain links TRBV18 with TRBJ2-1; TRBD2 matches 9 bases. The germline CDR1 and CDR2 sequences are KGHSH and LQKENI. The V segment lost 4 bases and the J segment 5 bases; nucleotides outside the gene matches: 6. This CDR3 region has 15 residues. The CDR3 loop reads CASSLRLAENNEQFF. For the CDR3, the DNA is TGTGCCAGCTCACTCAGACTAGCGGAGAACAATGAGCAGTTCTTC.

The chain combines TRBV4-1 with TRBJ1-3; possible D gene TRBD1, 5 bases. This CDR3 region has 17 residues. V lost 2 bases, J lost 0 bases, and 14 bases lay in between. The germline gives CDR1 MGHRA, CDR2 YSYEKL. CDR3 DNA sequence: TGCGCCAGCAGCCAAACCGGGACTCCTTACTCTGGAAACACCATATATTTT. Amino acid sequence: CASSQTGTPYSGNTIYF.

Concerning this clone: Different DNA sequences within this sample yield the same CDR3. This chain links TRBV11-2 with TRBJ2-2; 9 bases match TRBD1. The germline V gene encodes CDR1 SGHAT and CDR2 FQNNGV. This CDR3 is 15 amino acids long. Losses at the gene ends were 5 bases for V and 0 bases for J; bases not matched to a gene: 1. This chain's CDR3 is CASSRDRANTGELFF. In DNA form, the CDR3 reads TGTGCCAGCAGCAGGGACAGGGCGAACACCGGGGAGCTGTTTTTT.

The V and J genes are TRBV24-1 and TRBJ2-5; possibly TRBD1 or TRBD2 for D (7 bases each). V lost 4 bases to trimming and J lost 2 bases, with 13 bases between them. Germline-derived CDR1 and CDR2 are KGHDR and SFDVKD. This CDR3 spans 15 amino acids. CDR3 loop: CATSETGRAQETQYF. The CDR3 coding sequence is TGTGCCACCAGTGAGACAGGGAGGGCACAAGAGACCCAGTACTTC.

The V call is TRBV7-9, the J call TRBJ1-1; D not certain. Between the trimmed V and J ends, which lost 6 bases and 1 base, there was a span of 6 bases. This CDR3 has 12 residues. CDR1 is SEHNR, CDR2 FQNEAQ, per germline (reference sequence). The CDR3 DNA reads as TGTGCCAGCAGGAACTGGAACACTGAAGCTTTCTTT. Translating it yields CASRNWNTEAFF.

V usage is TRBV7-6 and J usage is TRBJ2-2; D is undetermined. Germline V CDR1 and CDR2: SGHVS, FNYEAQ. Trimming left V 5 bases short and J 3 bases short, with 10 bases between. The CDR3 loop spans 14 amino acids. The CDR3 loop is CASSPPMYTGELFF. The CDR3 DNA is TGTGCCAGCAGCCCCCCAATGTACACCGGGGAGCTGTTTTTT.

The chain employs TRBV29-1 and TRBJ2-1, with 15 nucleotides matching TRBD2. The CDR3 is 18 amino acids. Trimming at V came to 2 bases and at J to 0 bases, leaving 5 bases not matched to a gene. Germline loops: CDR1 SQVTM, CDR2 ANQGSEA. The CDR3 sequence: CSVEWGLAGGHSYNEQFF. In nucleotides, the CDR3 is TGCAGCGTTGAATGGGGACTAGCGGGAGGTCACTCCTACAATGAGCAGTTCTTC.

J is TRBJ2-1 and V is TRBV7-2; D is ambiguous. Trimming cost V 1 base and J 8 bases, with 12 bases left between them. This CDR3 comprises 14 residues. Germline CDR1 reads SGHTA; CDR2 reads FQGNSA. DNA for the CDR3: TGTGCCAGCAGCTTAGATTATTCGAGTGATGAGCAGTTCTTC. It is translated as CASSLDYSSDEQFF. Using reference TRBV7-2 and TRBJ2-1 for the parts outside the CDR3, the full variable domain is GAGVSQSPSNKVTEKGKDVELRCDPISGHTALYWYRQSLGQGLEFLIYFQGNSAPDKSGLPSDRFSAERTGGSVSTLTIQRTQQEDSAVYLCASSLDYSSDEQFFGPGTRLTVL.